Listed here are 30 T cell receptor beta chains from one sample, sequenced in a study of control samples from healthy donors and cancer patients. Repertoires were generated with immunoSEQ multiplex PCR, while TCRdb's copy carries only in-frame clones and drops some. The table lists under 150,000 clones, roughly 89% of them singletons. Material: blood. These receptors originate from a man aged 25 to 40 in good health.

This clone was observed once. The chain uses TRBV6-1 and TRBJ2-4; D may be TRBD1 (6 bases). V dropped 3 bases and J dropped 0 bases, with 21 bases sitting between them. Looked up from germline, CDR1 is MNHNS and CDR2 is SASEGT. This CDR3 has 19 amino acids. The DNA for the CDR3 is TGTGCCAGCAGTGACAGGTCAGGTACAGGGTCTCTAGCCAAAAACATTCAGTACTTC. This sequence encodes CASSDRSGTGSLAKNIQYF.

V and J are TRBV6-1 and TRBJ2-7; D is ambiguous. V was clipped by 0 bases and J by 7 bases, with 10 bases between them. This CDR3 is built from 13 residues. From germline, CDR1 is MNHNS and CDR2 SASEGT. The DNA of the CDR3 is TGTGCCAGCAGTGAAGCAGGATGGGGAGAGCAGTACTTC. Translated: CASSEAGWGEQYF.

The chain recombines TRBV10-3 with TRBJ2-1; no definite D call. Looked up from germline, CDR1 is ENHRY and CDR2 is SYGVKD. The CDR3 covers 16 residues. V was trimmed by 4 bases and J by 7 bases, leaving 20 bases between them. The chain's CDR3 is CAISGLIGSQRNEQFF. The DNA for the CDR3 is TGTGCCATCAGTGGGTTAATCGGGTCCCAGAGGAATGAGCAGTTCTTC.

The genes are TRBV9 and TRBJ1-3, with TRBD1 as a possible D gene (5 bases). The CDR3 has 17 residues. The germline V gene has CDR1 SGDLS and CDR2 YYNGEE. V lost 4 bases, J lost 1 base, and 18 bases lay in between. As DNA, the CDR3 is TGTGCCAGCAGCTTAGTCGCAGGGCACTTATCTGGAAACACCATATATTTT. As protein: CASSLVAGHLSGNTIYF.

V gene TRBV5-4 combines with J gene TRBJ1-1; D remains ambiguous. The V and J ends lost 4 bases and 3 bases respectively, with 19 bases between them. The CDR3 runs to 16 residues. The germline CDR1 and CDR2 sequences are SGHNT and YYREEE (reference sequence). In nucleotides, the CDR3 is TGTGCCAGCAGCACGGCGGACGGACTGCCTCACACTGAAGCTTTCTTT. Its protein product is CASSTADGLPHTEAFF.

Turning to this clone: The junction differs from germline at one of its ends, possibly a read error. The chain employs TRBV29-1 and TRBJ2-2; no firm D call. This CDR3 is built from 11 residues. Germline assignment: CDR1 SQVTM and CDR2 ANQGSEA. The CDR3 is CSGQNAGELFF. CDR3 nucleotides: TGCAGCGGTCAGAACGCCGGGGAGCTGTTTTTT.

The CDR3 loop is CASSRSQSESTIYF. For the CDR3, the DNA is TGTGCCAGCAGCCGTAGCCAGTCTGAGAGCACCATATATTTT. This chain connects TRBV9 to TRBJ1-3; D is undetermined. The length of the CDR3 is 14 residues. V gave up 4 bases and J gave up 9 bases, with 17 bases separating them. Germline V gene data show CDR1 as SGDLS and CDR2 as YYNGEE. The full variable domain, its missing parts supplied by reference TRBV9 and TRBJ1-3, is DSGVTQTPKHLITATGQRVTLRCSPRSGDLSVYWYQQSLDQGLQFLIQYYNGEERAKGNILERFSAQQFPDLHSELNLSSLELGDSALYFCASSRSQSESTIYFGEGSWLTVV.

V and J are TRBV5-8 and TRBJ1-1; TRBD1 matches 7 bases. Per germline, CDR1 SGHTS and CDR2 YDEGEE. The CDR3 length is 14 residues. Unmatched junction bases numbered 5, after V lost 4 bases and J lost 2 bases. CDR3 in DNA: TGTGCCAGCAGCCTGACAGGGTACAACACTGAAGCTTTCTTT. Protein: CASSLTGYNTEAFF.

The V call is TRBV18, the J call TRBJ1-3; 9 bases match TRBD1. Germline assignment: CDR1 KGHSH and CDR2 LQKENI. After removal of 6 bases from V and 0 bases from J, the junction contained 9 bases not matched to a gene. This CDR3 is built from 17 residues. CDR3 region: CASSGDRAISSGNTIYF. The DNA for the CDR3 is TGTGCCAGCTCCGGGGACAGGGCGATCAGCTCTGGAAACACCATATATTTT.

The V and J genes are TRBV11-2 and TRBJ2-7; D unclear. Germline V gene sequence: CDR1 SGHAT, CDR2 FQNNGV. Trimming cost V 3 bases and J 2 bases, with 14 bases left between them. The CDR3 is made up of 15 amino acids. The CDR3 here is CASSFRQQGTYEQYF. In DNA form, the CDR3 reads TGTGCCAGCAGCTTTCGCCAGCAAGGGACCTACGAGCAGTACTTC.

The rearrangement links TRBV7-3 to TRBJ2-1; the D gene is possibly TRBD2 (6 bases). The germline V gene has CDR1 SGHTA and CDR2 FQGTGA. The CDR3 has 17 residues. Trimming cost V 4 bases and J 0 bases, with 16 bases left between them. This CDR3 reads CASSYLGVGSSYNEQFF. CDR3 sequence (DNA): TGTGCCAGCAGCTACTTAGGTGTCGGGAGCTCCTACAATGAGCAGTTCTTC.

The gene calls are TRBV4-3 and TRBJ2-1; D might be TRBD1 or TRBD2, each matching 5 bases. The CDR3 sequence is 17 residues long. The germline V gene encodes CDR1 LGHNA and CDR2 YSLEER. V lost 3 bases, J lost 5 bases, and 20 bases lay in between. The CDR3: CASSQTTGRALDNEQFF. The CDR3 bases are TGCGCCAGCAGCCAGACTACGGGCAGGGCGCTAGACAATGAGCAGTTCTTC.

The J gene is TRBJ2-1, the V gene TRBV11-1; D is possibly TRBD1 (6 bases). Trimming left V 8 bases short and J 4 bases short, with 15 bases between. From germline, CDR1 is SGHAT and CDR2 FQDESV (reference sequence). The CDR3 loop spans 14 amino acids. The chain's CDR3 is CASGVDRLYNEQFF. CDR3 nucleotides: TGTGCCAGCGGGGTAGACAGGTTGTACAATGAGCAGTTCTTC.

This clone was detected only once. The V gene is TRBV4-1, the J gene TRBJ2-1, with 11 bases lining up with TRBD2. Germline V CDR1 and CDR2: MGHRA, YSYEKL. This CDR3 is 17 amino acids long. Germline trimming cut 5 bases from V and 5 bases from J; bases unmatched to any gene: 11. The CDR3 reads CASSGTSGTFSHNEQFF. As DNA, the CDR3 is TGCGCCAGCAGCGGGACTAGCGGTACCTTCTCACACAATGAGCAGTTCTTC.

The chain has TRBV7-9 and TRBJ2-2; D is uncertain. Germline lookup yields CDR1 SEHNR and CDR2 FQNEAQ (reference sequence). V was cut by 2 bases and J by 4 bases, with 11 bases left in between. The CDR3 totals 15 residues. This chain's CDR3 is CASSLPTGVTGELFF. Written as DNA, the CDR3 is TGTGCCAGCAGCTTACCCACTGGAGTCACCGGGGAGCTGTTTTTT.

The chain employs TRBV24-1 and TRBJ1-2, with unresolved D. Germline lookup yields CDR1 KGHDR and CDR2 SFDVKD. V shed 4 bases and J shed 8 bases, with 13 bases lying between them. The CDR3 is 13 amino acids. The CDR3: CATSDHDTPGYTF. The DNA for the CDR3 is TGTGCCACCAGTGACCATGACACCCCCGGCTACACCTTC.

This chain uses TRBV6-6 with TRBJ2-7; D is unresolved. The CDR3 extends over 13 amino acids. Looked up from germline, CDR1 is MNHNY and CDR2 is SVGAGI (reference sequence). V was cut by 2 bases and J by 2 bases, with 7 bases left in between. CDR3 in amino acids: CASSYAETYEQYF. CDR3 bases: TGTGCCAGCAGTTACGCAGAAACCTACGAGCAGTACTTC.

This sequence joins TRBV4-3 and TRBJ2-1; D ambiguous. The CDR3 loop spans 16 amino acids. CDR1 and CDR2 (germline): LGHNA, YSLEER. V was shortened by 0 bases and J by 6 bases, with 15 bases between the two germline ends. The CDR3 here is CASSQDFGIASNEQFF. The CDR3, as DNA: TGCGCCAGCAGCCAAGATTTTGGGATAGCTAGCAATGAGCAGTTCTTC.

This sequence joins TRBV5-4 and TRBJ2-7; 15 positions agree with TRBD2. CDR1 and CDR2 (germline): SGHNT, YYREEE (reference sequence). The CDR3 loop spans 16 amino acids. The trim removed 4 bases at V and 3 bases at J, leaving 5 bases unmatched. The CDR3 protein is CASSKGLAGGIYEQYF. CDR3 coding DNA: TGTGCCAGCAGCAAAGGACTAGCGGGGGGGATCTACGAGCAGTACTTC. The entire variable domain, with the rest obtained from reference TRBV5-4 and TRBJ2-7, is as follows: ETGVTQSPTHLIKTRGQQVTLRCSSQSGHNTVSWYQQALGQGPQFIFQYYREEENGRGNFPPRFSGLQFPNYSSELNVNALELDDSALYLCASSKGLAGGIYEQYFGPGTRLTVT.

The chain recombines TRBV5-5 with TRBJ1-2; D may be TRBD1 (6 bases). V lost 4 bases, J lost 6 bases, and 16 bases lay in between. From germline, CDR1 is SGHKS and CDR2 YYEKEE (reference sequence). This CDR3 is built from 14 residues. As DNA, the CDR3 is TGTGCCAGCAGCCCTTGGGGGCTTTTGGATGGCTACACCTTC. It encodes CASSPWGLLDGYTF.

The V gene is TRBV3-1 (or the pseudogene TRBV3-2), the J gene TRBJ2-3; D unresolved. Per the germline V gene, CDR1 is LGHDT and CDR2 is YNNKEL (reference sequence). The CDR3 consists of 16 residues. V was trimmed by 0 bases and J by 4 bases, leaving 14 bases between them. CDR3 in DNA: TGTGCCAGCAGCCAAGACAGGCTGAGTTTCTCAGATACGCAGTATTTT. Its translation: CASSQDRLSFSDTQYF.

In its sample, this clone was seen once. V gene TRBV7-2 combines with J gene TRBJ2-7, with D possibly TRBD1 on 5 matching bases. With 5 bases removed from V and 4 bases from J, the gap between germline ends came to 18 bases. Germline V gives CDR1 SGHTA, CDR2 FQGNSA. The CDR3 extends over 15 amino acids. CDR3 nucleotides: TGTGCCAGCAGCCTCAAGGGGCAGGCTGAATACGAGCAGTACTTC. This codes for CASSLKGQAEYEQYF.

In its sample, this clone was seen once. The rearrangement joins TRBV2 to TRBJ2-7; D may be TRBD2 (6 bases). Near its end, the DNA agrees better with TRBJ2-5, so the J call may be wrong. The CDR3 runs to 13 residues. Looked up from germline, CDR1 is SNHLY and CDR2 is FYNNEI. The CDR3: CASRGGIQETQYF. The DNA for the CDR3 is TGTGCCAGCAGAGGAGGGATCCAAGAGACCCAGTACTTC.

The rearrangement joins TRBV29-1 to TRBJ2-5; 7 bases are a match to TRBD1. CDR1 is SQVTM, CDR2 ANQGSEA, per germline. J was trimmed by 2 bases and V by 6 bases; bases with no gene match: 3. The CDR3 runs to 12 residues. The CDR3 DNA reads as TGCAGCGTCCAGGGGGTACAAGAGACCCAGTACTTC. Protein sequence: CSVQGVQETQYF.

V usage is TRBV6-2 or TRBV6-3 and J usage is TRBJ2-3; 10 positions match TRBD2. Germline assignment: CDR1 MNHEY and CDR2 SVGEGT. There are 17 residues in the CDR3. V lost 2 bases and J lost 5; bases outside the gene matches: 10. CDR3 sequence reads: CASSYNPSGGDGDTQYF. CDR3 DNA: TGTGCCAGCAGTTACAACCCTAGCGGGGGAGACGGAGATACGCAGTATTTT.

The chain carries TRBV6-5 and TRBJ2-5; D gene uncertain. CDR1 and CDR2 from the germline V gene are MNHEY and SVGAGI. V lost 0 bases and J 5 bases, leaving 16 bases between the germline ends. The CDR3 length is 16 residues. In nucleotides, the CDR3 is TGTGCCAGCAGTTACTCATTTAGAAGGGTTGGGGAGACCCAGTACTTC. It specifies CASSYSFRRVGETQYF.

This chain connects TRBV13 to TRBJ2-7; TRBD1 is a possible D gene (6 bases). Germline values: CDR1 PRHDT, CDR2 FYEKMQ (reference sequence). V lost 2 bases to trimming and J lost 2 bases, with 13 bases between them. The CDR3 has 15 amino acids. CDR3 sequence reads: CASSLPGAQPYEQYF. Here the CDR3 DNA reads TGTGCCAGCAGCTTACCAGGGGCGCAACCCTACGAGCAGTACTTC. Supplemented by reference TRBV13 and TRBJ2-7, the full variable domain reads AAGVIQSPRHLIKEKRETATLKCYPIPRHDTVYWYQQGPGQDPQFLISFYEKMQSDKGSIPDRFSAQQFSDYHSELNMSSLELGDSALYFCASSLPGAQPYEQYFGPGTRLTVT.

The chain joins TRBV24-1 to TRBJ2-1, with unresolved D. The CDR3 has 14 amino acids. The germline CDR1 and CDR2 sequences are KGHDR and SFDVKD. The V end lost 5 bases, the J end lost 3 bases, and 10 bases lay between the germline ends. The CDR3 DNA reads as TGTGCCACCAGTGGCAGCAGGTACTACAATGAGCAGTTCTTC. Encoded protein: CATSGSRYYNEQFF.

The DNA of the CDR3 is TGTGCCAGCAGTTTATTTTCTGGGGGCGGCACCGGGGAGCTGTTTTTT. Translating gives CASSLFSGGGTGELFF. V and J are TRBV27 and TRBJ2-2; D may be TRBD1 (6 bases). Trimming left V 1 base short and J 4 bases short, with 13 bases between. This CDR3 contains 16 residues. Germline V gene data show CDR1 as MNHEY and CDR2 as SMNVEV (reference sequence).

The genes are TRBV18 and TRBJ2-3; the match to TRBD2 covers 9 bases. The V segment lost 2 bases and the J segment 3 bases; nucleotides outside the gene matches: 15. Germline V gene sequence: CDR1 KGHSH, CDR2 LQKENI. This CDR3 is built from 19 residues. The CDR3 protein is CASSPSRLGGRDVTDTQYF. In DNA form, the CDR3 reads TGTGCCAGCTCACCATCTAGACTGGGCGGGAGGGACGTAACAGATACGCAGTATTTT.